This T cell receptor (beta chain) originates from a study of cytomegalovirus exposure and HLA in healthy donors. Some clones are missing from TCRdb's copy, which holds only in-frame ones; the method was immunoSEQ multiplex PCR. The sample shows around 260,000 clones, roughly 88% of them seen only once. V was pared by 6 bases and J by 6 bases, with 15 bases between. CDR1 is SQVTM and CDR2 is ANQGSEA in the germline V gene. The CDR3 covers 13 residues. The origin of this receptor is a woman under 40 in good health and CMV-seronegative. The genes are TRBV29-1 and TRBJ2-1; weak D call: TRBD2 (6 bases). Sequences were obtained from PBMCs. The CDR3 protein is CSVGGINFNEQFF. The DNA for the CDR3 is TGCAGCGTCGGCGGGATTAATTTCAATGAGCAGTTCTTC.